The present entry profiles one TCR beta chain with its context. The target antigen is unknown. Per germline, CDR1 SGHTA and CDR2 FQGTGA. CDR3 length: 17 residues. V lost 1 base to trimming and J lost 4 bases, with 16 bases between them. Other autoimmune diseases, uncontrolled infections, pregnancy and lactation each led to patient exclusion. Thyroid ultrasound, orbital computed tomography, TRAb, serum thyroxine and clinical symptoms formed the basis of diagnosis. RNA transcripts were the source from which TCR beta CDR3 regions were amplified. First-round RT-PCR employed HTBI primers, with a second-round multiplex PCR after it. TCRdb re-called the multiplex PCR reads with MiXCR, one entry per CDR3 protein. This table has some 750,000 distinct CDR3 sequences, 40% appearing once. This sample is part of a study of Graves' ophthalmopathy and Graves' hyperthyroidism. Whole-study context: There was a collection of peripheral blood at initial diagnosis, before any treatment. Study-level findings and limits: Stable hyperthyroidism and ophthalmopathy were told apart by a 13-signature model, which achieved 85% to 90% sensitivity and over 65% specificity.

The sequence derives from an adult man with Graves' ophthalmopathy. The chain couples TRBV7-3 to TRBJ2-2; D may be TRBD2 (5 bases). Sequenced: peripheral blood. The CDR3, as DNA: TGTGCCAGCAGCTTAAGAGGGCCCAGCGCGGTCACCGGGGAGCTGTTTTTT. Translating it yields CASSLRGPSAVTGELFF.